The next 29 T cell receptor beta chains were all read from a single sample in a study of human T cells and chemical hapten exposure. Documented time point: patch test 2, 6 weeks after DPC sensitization. The treatment denotes: therapeutic diphenylcyclopropenone sensitization with weekly scalp DPC. TCRdb reprocessed the RACE reads with MiXCR, giving one entry per CDR3 protein. The data hold a few hundred thousand distinct CDR3 sequences, with about 6% observed a single time. Here the sequenced sample was whole blood, taken in connection with sensitization to the hapten diphenylcyclopropenone (DPC). Every receptor here comes from a woman aged 18-29 years with alopecia areata. Some clones in this sample may be carry-over from other donors' samples.

The table lists this clonotype with many counts. The chain employs TRBV7-9 and TRBJ1-4, with D possibly matching TRBD1 (6 bases). V shed 5 bases and J shed 8 bases, with 15 bases lying between them. The CDR3 runs 14 residues. Germline V gene lookup returns CDR1 SEHNR and CDR2 FQNEAQ (reference sequence). This CDR3 is CASSAETGREKLFF. CDR3 bases: TGTGCCAGCAGCGCCGAAACAGGGAGGGAAAAACTGTTTTTT.

This clonotype was seen at least ten times. The rearrangement uses TRBV3-1 and TRBJ2-7; D perhaps matches TRBD2 (7 bases). CDR3 size: 13 residues. The V gene lost 5 bases and the J gene lost 2 bases, with 10 bases spanning the gap. Germline CDR1 is LGHDT and CDR2 is YNNKEL (reference sequence). The CDR3 region is CASSRGGTYEQYF. The CDR3 nucleotides are TGTGCCAGCAGCAGGGGGGGCACCTACGAGCAGTACTTC.

This clonotype occurred a few times. This chain uses TRBV11-2 with TRBJ2-2; 7 bases line up with TRBD1. V gave up 2 bases and J gave up 4 bases; unmatched junction bases: 4. This CDR3 comprises 15 residues. CDR1 SGHAT and CDR2 FQNNGV come from the germline V gene. The CDR3 DNA is TGTGCCAGCAGCTTAAGGGGGCCGAGCACCGGGGAGCTGTTTTTT. Translated, it gives CASSLRGPSTGELFF.

The rearrangement links TRBV11-3 to TRBJ2-7; D remains unclear. The CDR3 has 16 residues. The V gene lost 0 bases and the J gene lost 2 bases, with 14 bases spanning the gap. CDR1 is SGHNT and CDR2 is YENEEA in the germline V gene. In DNA form, the CDR3 reads TGTGCCAGCAGCTTAGAAGTTCAGGTTTCCACCTACGAGCAGTACTTC. Its translation: CASSLEVQVSTYEQYF. Full variable domain (outside the CDR3, taken from reference TRBV11-3 and TRBJ2-7): EAGVVQSPRYKIIEKKQPVAFWCNPISGHNTLYWYLQNLGQGPELLIRYENEEAVDDSQLPKDRFSAERLKGVDSTLKIQPAELGDSAVYLCASSLEVQVSTYEQYFGPGTRLTVT.

The CDR3 loop reads CASSYREGANVLTF. The CDR3 region has the DNA TGTGCCAGCAGTTACAGGGAAGGAGCCAACGTCCTGACTTTC. This chain joins TRBV6-2 or TRBV6-3 and TRBJ2-6, with unresolved D. V dropped 2 bases and J dropped 7 bases, with 9 bases sitting between them. The CDR3 covers 14 residues. The germline gives CDR1 MNHEY, CDR2 SVGEGT.

This clonotype was detected ten times or more. This chain uses TRBV20-1 with TRBJ2-1; D uncertain. V gave up 1 base and J gave up 12 bases, with 10 bases separating them. The CDR3 has 11 residues. Per germline, CDR1 DFQATT and CDR2 SNEGSKA (reference sequence). CDR3 residues: CSARVPSGQFF. CDR3 nucleotides: TGCAGTGCTAGAGTGCCGTCGGGGCAGTTCTTC.

This clonotype was recorded many times. The chain links TRBV6-5 to TRBJ2-3; 10 bases are shared with TRBD1. CDR1 MNHEY and CDR2 SVGAGI come from the germline V gene. The CDR3 sequence is 15 residues long. V gave up 4 bases and J gave up 5 bases; unmatched junction bases: 6. The CDR3 nucleotides read TGTGCCAGCAGTTCGAGGACAGGGGGAAGAGATACGCAGTATTTT. It is translated as CASSSRTGGRDTQYF.

The table lists this clonotype with many counts. J is TRBJ1-6 and V is TRBV29-1; 8 bases agree with TRBD1. Germline assignment: CDR1 SQVTM and CDR2 ANQGSEA. J gave up 9 bases and V 4 bases, and 8 bases lay outside the gene matches. The CDR3 totals 14 residues. CDR3 region: CSVGVGTGGSPLHF. In nucleotides, the CDR3 is TGCAGCGTTGGAGTGGGGACAGGCGGTTCACCCCTCCACTTT.

This clonotype was recorded many times. The rearrangement links TRBV4-1 to TRBJ1-3, with 10 nucleotides matching TRBD1. There are 17 residues in the CDR3. The V gene's germline CDR1 is MGHRA and CDR2 YSYEKL. The junction had 7 bases not matched to a gene; V was cut back by 2 bases and J by 3 bases. CDR3 DNA sequence: TGCGCCAGCAGCCAACCACCCGGGACAGGGGTTGGAAACACCATATATTTT. This encodes CASSQPPGTGVGNTIYF.

The CDR3 DNA is TGTGCCAGCAGCCCTTGGAGCTCCTATAATTCACCCCTCCACTTT. Its protein product is CASSPWSSYNSPLHF. This chain links TRBV7-2 with TRBJ1-6; D not certain. The length of the CDR3 is 15 residues. Looked up from germline, CDR1 is SGHTA and CDR2 is FQGNSA. V dropped 5 bases and J dropped 0 bases, with 8 bases sitting between them.

This clonotype was seen a handful of times. The chain uses TRBV18 and TRBJ2-7; 7 nucleotides line up with TRBD1. The CDR3 runs 16 residues. Germline V gene sequence: CDR1 KGHSH, CDR2 LQKENI. J gave up 2 bases and V 2 bases, and 9 bases lay outside the gene matches. The CDR3 reads CASSPMTGTGTYEQYF. CDR3 DNA sequence: TGTGCCAGCTCACCAATGACAGGGACGGGAACCTACGAGCAGTACTTC.

The table lists this clonotype with many counts. The genes are TRBV20-1 and TRBJ2-3; TRBD2 aligns across 10 bases. The CDR3 has 15 residues. The ends lost 1 base at V and 2 bases at J; junction bases unmatched: 3. Germline V gene sequence: CDR1 DFQATT, CDR2 SNEGSKA (reference sequence). CDR3 sequence: CSARVSGGATDTQYF. In DNA form, the CDR3 reads TGCAGTGCTAGAGTCAGCGGGGGGGCCACAGATACGCAGTATTTT.

V is TRBV14 and J is TRBJ2-7, with D unresolved. Looked up from germline, CDR1 is SGHDN and CDR2 is FVKESK. Trimming took 1 base from V and 6 from J, leaving 4 bases between them. The CDR3 runs 11 residues. The CDR3 sequence: CASSQATEQYF. DNA for the CDR3: TGTGCCAGCAGCCAAGCCACCGAGCAGTACTTC.

This clonotype was seen ten or more times. The chain combines TRBV29-1 with TRBJ1-3; 7 bases fit TRBD1. Germline loops: CDR1 SQVTM, CDR2 ANQGSEA. CDR3 length: 15 amino acids. V was clipped by 3 bases and J by 0 bases; unmatched bases: 5. DNA for the CDR3: TGCAGCGTTGAGAGGACAGGACTCTCTGGAAACACCATATATTTT. It codes for CSVERTGLSGNTIYF.

This clonotype was seen only a few times. This chain joins TRBV5-1 and TRBJ2-5, with D possibly matching TRBD2 (6 bases). In germline, CDR1 is SGHRS, CDR2 YFSETQ. V was clipped by 7 bases and J by 5 bases, with 15 bases between them. The CDR3 covers 13 residues. The CDR3 spells CASRAGSGETQYF. In DNA form, the CDR3 reads TGCGCCAGCCGGGCAGGAAGCGGGGAGACCCAGTACTTC. Based on the CDR3 plus reference TRBV5-1 and TRBJ2-5, the full variable domain is KAGVTQTPRYLIKTRGQQVTLSCSPISGHRSVSWYQQTPGQGLQFLFEYFSETQRNKGNFPGRFSGRQFSNSRSEMNVSTLELGDSALYLCASRAGSGETQYFGPGTRLLVL.

The chain couples TRBV7-9 to TRBJ1-2, with D unresolved. The CDR3 is 14 residues long. The V gene lost 6 bases and the J gene lost 4 bases, with 15 bases spanning the gap. Germline V CDR1 and CDR2: SEHNR, FQNEAQ (reference sequence). The CDR3 coding sequence is TGTGCCAGCAGTTACGCTAGACCGGCCTATGGCTACACCTTC. Protein: CASSYARPAYGYTF. Full variable domain (outside the CDR3, taken from reference TRBV7-9 and TRBJ1-2): DTGVSQNPRHKITKRGQNVTFRCDPISEHNRLYWYRQTLGQGPEFLTYFQNEAQLEKSRLLSDRFSAERPKGSFSTLEIQRTEQGDSAMYLCASSYARPAYGYTFGSGTRLTVV.

In its sample, this clonotype was seen many times. The chain uses TRBV2 and TRBJ2-5; no reliable D call. V dropped 1 base and J dropped 9 bases, with 12 bases sitting between them. The CDR3 consists of 13 residues. Germline V gene data show CDR1 as SNHLY and CDR2 as FYNNEI. The DNA of the CDR3 is TGTGCCAGCAGTGAAGAAGAGATCGAGGCCCAGTACTTC. Protein product: CASSEEEIEAQYF.

This clonotype was seen many times. The V and J genes are TRBV29-1 and TRBJ1-2, with 9 positions matching TRBD1. The germline CDR1 and CDR2 sequences are SQVTM and ANQGSEA. The length of the CDR3 is 14 residues. V was clipped by 6 bases and J by 0 bases; unmatched bases: 5. CDR3 residues: CSVRDRVSNYGYTF. CDR3 nucleotide sequence: TGCAGCGTCCGGGACAGGGTCTCTAACTATGGCTACACCTTC.

Here the CDR3 DNA reads TGTGCCAGCAAGGCGGGGTTGGACAATGAGCAGTTCTTC. Translated: CASKAGLDNEQFF. The genes are TRBV12-3 or TRBV12-4 and TRBJ2-1; tentative D call: TRBD2 (6 bases). V was shortened by 7 bases and J by 5 bases, with 12 bases between the two germline ends. This CDR3 has 13 amino acids.

This clonotype has a count of ten or more. This chain links TRBV7-6 with TRBJ1-6; D possibly corresponds to TRBD1 (6 bases). Germline V gene data show CDR1 as SGHVS and CDR2 as FNYEAQ. With 2 bases removed from V and 7 bases from J, the gap between germline ends came to 12 bases. The CDR3 has 15 residues. The CDR3 is CASSLRQAQNSPLHF. CDR3 bases: TGTGCCAGCAGCTTAAGACAGGCCCAAAATTCACCCCTCCACTTT.

This clonotype has ten or more counts. This chain joins TRBV10-2 and TRBJ1-6; 9 nucleotides match TRBD1. V shed 7 bases, J shed 7 bases, and the junction held 5 bases outside the gene matches. CDR3 length: 14 amino acids. Germline CDR1 WSHSY, CDR2 SAAADI. CDR3 DNA sequence: TGCGCCAGCATGAGAGGACAGGGGAATTCACCCCTCCACTTT. It codes for CASMRGQGNSPLHF.

This clonotype was detected ten times or more. The rearrangement joins TRBV20-1 to TRBJ1-4, with a tentative D call TRBD1 (5 bases). V was pared by 6 bases and J by 0 bases, with 11 bases between. The CDR3 loop spans 14 amino acids. CDR1 and CDR2 from the germline V gene are DFQATT and SNEGSKA (reference sequence). Here the CDR3 reads CSAGGRATNEKLFF. The CDR3 nucleotides read TGCAGTGCCGGGGGGAGGGCAACTAATGAAAAACTGTTTTTT.

This clonotype occurred a few times. The chain is built from TRBV4-2 and TRBJ1-2; a weak D match, TRBD1 (6 bases). CDR1 is LGHNA and CDR2 is YNFKEQ in the germline V gene. This CDR3 comprises 15 residues. With 4 bases removed from V and 6 bases from J, the gap between germline ends came to 18 bases. CDR3 coding DNA: TGTGCCAGCAGCCTGGTAGACAGGAAGGAAGATGGCTACACCTTC. Translation gives CASSLVDRKEDGYTF.

The rearrangement uses TRBV7-3 and TRBJ2-2; a weak D match, TRBD2 (5 bases). Germline V gene data show CDR1 as SGHTA and CDR2 as FQGTGA. The CDR3 consists of 16 residues. Deletions cut 3 bases from V and 0 bases from J, with 11 bases between. The CDR3 spells CASSLLGGPNTGELFF. CDR3 DNA: TGTGCCAGCAGCTTGCTGGGCGGGCCGAACACCGGGGAGCTGTTTTTT. The whole variable domain, remainder taken from reference TRBV7-3 and TRBJ2-2, is GAGVSQTPSNKVTEKGKYVELRCDPISGHTALYWYRQSLGQGPEFLIYFQGTGAADDSGLPNDRFFAVRPEGSVSTLKIQRTERGDSAVYLCASSLLGGPNTGELFFGEGSRLTVL.

This clonotype was observed a few times. The chain carries TRBV7-8 and TRBJ2-3, with 8 positions matching TRBD1. Germline assignment: CDR1 SGHVS and CDR2 FQNEAQ. This CDR3 has 14 residues. J was trimmed by 4 bases and V by 5 bases; bases with no gene match: 5. CDR3 in DNA: TGTGCCAGCAGCACCGACAGGGGCCCAGATACGCAGTATTTT. This encodes CASSTDRGPDTQYF.

A few counts support this clonotype. The chain uses TRBV6-2 or TRBV6-3 and TRBJ1-2; 8 bases align to TRBD1. V dropped 4 bases and J dropped 0; count of bases not matched to a gene: 16. Germline CDR1 reads MNHEY; CDR2 reads SVGEGT. The CDR3 totals 19 residues. The CDR3, as DNA: TGTGCCAGCAGTTCATTCCGGACAGGGACGGCATTTACTAACTATGGCTACACCTTC. It is translated as CASSSFRTGTAFTNYGYTF.

In its sample, this clonotype was seen many times. The chain uses TRBV20-1 and TRBJ1-4; the D gene is possibly TRBD1 (6 bases). The ends were cut back, 0 bases at V and 10 bases at J, with 24 bases in the middle. Germline V gene sequence: CDR1 DFQATT, CDR2 SNEGSKA (reference sequence). The CDR3 totals 17 residues. CDR3 region: CSARDRGGGDPRGKLFF. As DNA, the CDR3 is TGCAGTGCTAGAGATCGAGGAGGGGGAGACCCGCGAGGAAAACTGTTTTTT.

Ten or more counts support this clonotype. The limits of the CDR3 on the DNA are not certain, so only TCRdb's listed CDR3 is given. The rearrangement uses TRBV10-3 and TRBJ2-7; TRBD1, the table's D call, lacks a check against the DNA. The CDR3 is made up of 21 amino acids, end residues included. Germline V CDR1 and CDR2: ENHRY, SYGVKD. The CDR3 spells CAISPDGGAYEQYFGPGEQYF.

This chain joins TRBV24-1 and TRBJ2-1; TRBD2 matches 10 bases. The CDR3 is made up of 15 amino acids. V lost 5 bases, J lost 10 bases, and 10 bases stayed unmatched. Germline V CDR1 and CDR2: KGHDR, SFDVKD. In nucleotides, the CDR3 is TGTGCCACCAGTGGTGTAGCGGGGGGTCCCCAGGAGCAGTTCTTC. Encoded protein: CATSGVAGGPQEQFF.